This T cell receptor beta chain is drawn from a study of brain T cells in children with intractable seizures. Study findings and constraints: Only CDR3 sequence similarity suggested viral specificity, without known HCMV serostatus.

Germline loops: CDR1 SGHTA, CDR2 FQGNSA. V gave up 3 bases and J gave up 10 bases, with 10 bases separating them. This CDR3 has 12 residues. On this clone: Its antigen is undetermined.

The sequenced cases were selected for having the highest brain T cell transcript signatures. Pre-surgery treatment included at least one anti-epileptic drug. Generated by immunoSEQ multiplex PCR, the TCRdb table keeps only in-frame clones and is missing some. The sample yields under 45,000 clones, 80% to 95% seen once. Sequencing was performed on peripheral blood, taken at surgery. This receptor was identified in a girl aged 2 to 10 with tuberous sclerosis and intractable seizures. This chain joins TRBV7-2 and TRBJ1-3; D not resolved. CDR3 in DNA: TGTGCCAGCAGCTTTGTCCCGGGGACCATATATTTT. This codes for CASSFVPGTIYF.